This entry lists 11 T cell receptor beta chains sequenced from one sample in a study of T cell changes during pregnancy in multiple sclerosis. The assay was immunoSEQ multiplex PCR, and TCRdb's table has in-frame clones only and misses some. The sample yields around 88,000 clones, about 90% seen once. The source material was peripheral blood, sampled after pregnancy. Source of these receptors: a female donor in good health, enrolled as a control in a pregnancy study.

The rearrangement joins TRBV21-1 to TRBJ2-7; TRBD1 is taken as the D call from the table, unchecked against the DNA. TRBV21-1 is given as a pseudogene. The CDR3 loop spans 14 amino acids. CDR3: CASSKVRASYEQYF. The CDR3 region has the DNA TGTGCCAGCAGCAAAGTCAGGGCAAGCTACGAGCAGTACTTC.

This clone was seen only once. The chain couples TRBV4-2 to TRBJ1-3; D is possibly TRBD1 (5 bases). Germline assignment: CDR1 LGHNA and CDR2 YNFKEQ. Between the trimmed V and J ends, which lost 4 bases and 0 bases, there was a span of 7 bases. CDR3 length: 14 residues. The CDR3 sequence: CASSPRDSGNTIYF. The CDR3 DNA follows: TGTGCCAGCAGCCCCAGGGACTCTGGAAACACCATATATTTT.

DNA for the CDR3: TGTGCCAGCAGCTTAGGAGACTACGAGCAGTACTTC. It specifies CASSLGDYEQYF. The genes are TRBV11-3 and TRBJ2-7; D uncertain. The germline V gene encodes CDR1 SGHNT and CDR2 YENEEA. The CDR3 contains 12 residues. Trimming took off 1 base at V and 3 bases at J, with 4 bases between the two ends. Full variable domain (outside the CDR3, taken from reference TRBV11-3 and TRBJ2-7): EAGVVQSPRYKIIEKKQPVAFWCNPISGHNTLYWYLQNLGQGPELLIRYENEEAVDDSQLPKDRFSAERLKGVDSTLKIQPAELGDSAVYLCASSLGDYEQYFGPGTRLTVT.

The CDR3 nucleotides read TGTGCCAGCAGCTTAGTAGGCGCGGTGATCTCGGGCTCCTACAATGAGCAGTTCTTC. Amino acids: CASSLVGAVISGSYNEQFF. The J gene is TRBJ2-1, the V gene TRBV7-6; D not certain. Trimming cost V 1 base and J 0 bases, with 19 bases left between them. The CDR3 contains 19 residues. Per germline, CDR1 SGHVS and CDR2 FNYEAQ.

The gene calls are TRBV9 and TRBJ2-1; 7 bases match TRBD2. The V gene end was trimmed by 3 bases and the J gene end by 0 bases; junction bases not matched to a gene: 6. This CDR3 contains 16 residues. Germline V gives CDR1 SGDLS, CDR2 YYNGEE. For the CDR3, the DNA is TGTGCCAGCAGCGGAGAAGGGACTACCTCCTACAATGAGCAGTTCTTC. This encodes CASSGEGTTSYNEQFF.

The V call is TRBV6-1, the J call TRBJ2-7, with TRBD2 matching over 15 bases. Germline V gives CDR1 MNHNS, CDR2 SASEGT. V lost 4 bases and J lost 5; bases outside the gene matches: 6. The CDR3 has 16 amino acids. The CDR3 DNA sequence: TGTGCCAGCAGTGCCCGGACTAGCGGGAGGGGGGACGAGCAGTACTTC. It is translated as CASSARTSGRGDEQYF.

The genes are TRBV11-3 and TRBJ2-5; D not certain. Germline CDR1 SGHNT, CDR2 YENEEA. This CDR3 spans 14 amino acids. V gave up 0 bases and J gave up 1 base, with 6 bases separating them. CDR3: CASSLDASQETQYF. The CDR3 DNA reads TGTGCCAGCAGCTTAGATGCCAGCCAAGAGACCCAGTACTTC.

V is TRBV4-1 and J is TRBJ2-7; D gene ambiguous. Trimming cost V 9 bases and J 0 bases, with 9 bases left between them. Germline assignment: CDR1 MGHRA and CDR2 YSYEKL. This CDR3 is built from 12 residues. The CDR3: CARPPSSYEQYF. The CDR3 region has the DNA TGCGCCAGGCCGCCTAGCTCCTACGAGCAGTACTTC.

The chain has TRBV9 and TRBJ2-2, with 7 nucleotides matching TRBD2. V lost 4 bases, J lost 5 bases, and 11 bases stayed unmatched. Germline CDR1 and CDR2: SGDLS and YYNGEE. The CDR3 covers 16 residues. DNA of the CDR3: TGTGCCAGCAGCCCCACAGCGGGGACCGAAACCGGGGAGCTGTTTTTT. Its protein product is CASSPTAGTETGELFF.

V usage is TRBV2 and J usage is TRBJ2-3; D is possibly TRBD2 (6 bases). V gave up 8 bases and J gave up 2 bases, with 14 bases separating them. Germline CDR1 is SNHLY and CDR2 is FYNNEI. The CDR3 consists of 14 residues. Here the CDR3 reads CASSEGMHTDTQYF. CDR3 in DNA: TGTGCCAGCTCGGAGGGAATGCACACAGATACGCAGTATTTT.

The rearrangement links TRBV29-1 to TRBJ2-7; D unresolved. The germline V gene encodes CDR1 SQVTM and CDR2 ANQGSEA. V was trimmed by 1 base and J by 0 bases, leaving 7 bases between them. The CDR3 totals 13 residues. DNA of the CDR3: TGCAGCGTTGAAGTCGGAGCCTCCTACGAGCAGTACTTC. Translated, it gives CSVEVGASYEQYF.